This T cell receptor (beta chain) was captured in a study of blood T cell repertoires in COVID-19 (dated by TCRdb to the early 2020s). For the study in its entirety: Samples from collaborators originated in the United States, Italy and Spain and spanned both the acute and convalescent phases of COVID-19. Samples came from the ongoing ImmuneRACE study (first 160 participants) plus 1,254 subjects from 6 global collaborators. Where HLA class I and class II types were available, the types were taken from metadata supplied by the sample provider, not from assay-based typing. The prospective study material was composed of cDNA or gDNA derived from T cells, B-cell-depleted T cells, or PBMCs. Nearly every sample came with metadata listing a de-identified subject ID, COVID-19 status, age in years and sex. A freely available public database, intended as a resource for researchers studying the immune response to SARS-CoV-2, is where the repertoires were released. The dataset comprised deeply sampled blood TCRbeta repertoires from subjects exposed to, actively infected with, or recovered from COVID-19.

The immunoSEQ Assay, a bias-controlled multiplex PCR, was used to amplify TCRbeta CDR3 regions from genomic DNA. Turning to the authors' computational methods: Nucleated cell counts per sample were estimated from amplification of reference gene primers within the assay. Sequence reads were collapsed and filtered to measure the absolute abundance of every unique TCRbeta CDR3 rearrangement. Productive Simpson clonality was computed per sample as the square root of Simpson's diversity index over productive rearrangements. As stored in TCRdb, this immuneACCESS dataset retains in-frame rearrangements with V and J assigned. A fraction of the clones does not appear; measured against another copy, unresolved V genes explain less than half of the discrepancy, and the remainder lacks a known reason. V and J calls and clone size are given by that table; D and trimming were obtained from the DNA. This sample comprises around 320,000 clones, around 85% of them detected only once. Around 7.8% of the sample is held by the ten biggest clonotypes.

Trimming leaves V shorter by 5 bases and J shorter by 3 bases, with the junction holding 10 bases beyond the gene matches. The CDR3, from cysteine to phenylalanine, totals 16 residues. Of the read, only the CDR3 DNA is kept; its 48 bases are in frame from base 1. The germline V gene specifies SGHTA as CDR1 and FQGTGA as CDR2. Overall study outcomes, separate from this receptor: The quantity of clinical and demographic metadata differed by source and by participant and was supplied without curation.

Whole blood was collected in K2EDTA tubes by collaborating institutions according to the institutions' own protocols. For TCRbeta analysis, collaborators shipped samples as frozen whole blood, isolated PBMCs, or DNA extracted from either of those sample types. Concerning this clone itself: The target of this receptor is not known. No base-level quality is on record; no much larger clone is a single base apart.

This receptor chain uses TRBV7-3 and TRBJ2-1; 7 middle bases align to TRBD2. This receptor was obtained from a human donor in a cohort sampled during active COVID-19. Sequenced: peripheral blood. The DNA sequence reads TGTGCCAGCAGCCGTGCTGGGGCTAGCGGCTACAATGAGCAGTTCTTC. Translated, this is CASSRAGASGYNEQFF.